These 18 T cell receptor beta chains originate from one sample sequenced in a study of vaccination and CD4 T cells after COVID-19. No antigen is known for these receptors. Cultured CD4+ T-cell DNA underwent Oncomine TCR Beta short-read sequencing. TCRdb ran MiXCR on the PCR reads and lists one entry per CDR3 protein. The profile shows approximately 19,000 distinct CDR3 sequences, about 45% of them singletons. Treatment noted: roughly 10-day PBMC culture with coronavirus spike peptide pools or control peptides (ViraFEST assay). Specimen: CD4+ T cells from blood, cultured in vitro, collected after SARS-CoV-2 vaccination. The receptors stem from a human donor who had recovered from COVID-19.

This clonotype was seen a single time. The chain is built from TRBV29-1 and TRBJ1-3; D is unclear. CDR3 length equals 12 residues. CDR1 and CDR2 (germline): SQVTM, ANQGSEA. V was cut by 2 bases and J by 4 bases, with 6 bases left in between. For the CDR3, the DNA is TGCAGCGTTGAATTCGGGGGAAACACCATATATTTT. Protein sequence: CSVEFGGNTIYF.

The chain uses TRBV28 and TRBJ1-6, with 8 bases lining up with TRBD1. This CDR3 is built from 14 residues. Germline CDR1 MDHEN, CDR2 SYDVKM. J lost 10 bases, V lost 5 bases, and 7 bases had no gene match. The CDR3 DNA follows: TGTGCCAGCAGTCCGCGACAGGGGTGGTCACCCCTCCACTTT. Protein: CASSPRQGWSPLHF. Complete variable domain (other parts from reference TRBV28 and TRBJ1-6): DVKVTQSSRYLVKRTGEKVFLECVQDMDHENMFWYRQDPGLGLRLIYFSYDVKMKEKGDIPEGYSVSREKKERFSLILESASTNQTSMYLCASSPRQGWSPLHFGNGTRLTVT.

This clonotype was detected a few times. The chain combines TRBV6-5 with TRBJ1-1; no clear D gene. Germline CDR1 reads MNHEY; CDR2 reads SVGAGI. Trimming shortened V by 2 bases and J by 1 base, and 8 bases separated the two germline ends. The CDR3 covers 14 residues. CDR3 residues: CASSYARWNTEAFF. CDR3 DNA sequence: TGTGCCAGCAGTTACGCCCGTTGGAACACTGAAGCTTTCTTT.

This clonotype is medium-sized in the sample. The chain combines TRBV5-4 with TRBJ2-5, with 8 nucleotides matching TRBD1. The CDR3 spans 14 residues. Germline lookup yields CDR1 SGHNT and CDR2 YYREEE (reference sequence). The trim removed 3 bases at V and 4 bases at J, leaving 5 bases unmatched. The CDR3 region is CASSYRGKSETQYF. Here the CDR3 DNA reads TGTGCCAGCAGCTACAGGGGGAAGTCAGAGACCCAGTACTTC.

The chain uses TRBV20-1 and TRBJ2-1, with 10 bases identical to TRBD2. Trimming cost V 1 base and J 0 bases; bases outside gene matches: 3. The CDR3 loop spans 16 amino acids. Germline-derived CDR1 and CDR2 are DFQATT and SNEGSKA (reference sequence). The CDR3 DNA reads TGCAGTGCTAGAGGTCTAGCGGGAGCCTCCTACAATGAGCAGTTCTTC. Its translation is CSARGLAGASYNEQFF.

V is TRBV28 and J is TRBJ2-3; perhaps TRBD2 as D (6 bases). The V gene lost 6 bases and the J gene lost 2 bases, with 27 bases spanning the gap. The germline CDR1 and CDR2 sequences are MDHEN and SYDVKM. The CDR3 consists of 19 residues. CDR3 nucleotides: TGTGCCAGCAGCCGATTGTCTAACTGGGACTCCAAGTACACAGATACGCAGTATTTT. Translated: CASSRLSNWDSKYTDTQYF.

The sample holds a few counts of this clonotype. This chain joins TRBV6-5 and TRBJ1-5, with TRBD1 as a possible D gene (6 bases). Germline CDR1 is MNHEY and CDR2 is SVGAGI. V was pared by 4 bases and J by 3 bases, with 13 bases between. The CDR3 is 15 residues long. The CDR3 DNA sequence: TGTGCCAGCAGTTTGTCCAGGGGCCTCAATCAGCCCCAGCATTTT. This translates into CASSLSRGLNQPQHF.

V and J are TRBV20-1 and TRBJ2-4; the D gene is possibly TRBD1 (6 bases). Looked up from germline, CDR1 is DFQATT and CDR2 is SNEGSKA (reference sequence). This CDR3 region has 15 residues. Trimming pared 1 base from V and 0 bases from J, leaving 10 bases between. CDR3: CSARGTVLAKNIQYF. The CDR3, as DNA: TGCAGTGCTAGAGGGACAGTTCTAGCCAAAAACATTCAGTACTTC.

This clonotype was counted between two and nine times. This chain connects TRBV19 to TRBJ1-2; D remains unclear. Germline CDR1 reads LNHDA; CDR2 reads SQIVND (reference sequence). V lost 7 bases and J 11 bases, leaving 20 bases between the germline ends. CDR3 length equals 13 residues. CDR3 protein: CASTNNSPLNYTF. CDR3 nucleotides: TGTGCCAGTACCAACAATAGCCCGCTTAATTACACCTTC.

V is TRBV15 and J is TRBJ1-5, with D hard to call. The V and J ends lost 4 bases and 5 bases respectively, with 12 bases between them. The germline V gene encodes CDR1 LNHNV and CDR2 YYDKDF (reference sequence). The CDR3 consists of 14 residues. CDR3 bases: TGTGCCACCAGCACGGACGGGAGGGATCAGCCCCAGCATTTT. Residues: CATSTDGRDQPQHF.

This rearrangement joins TRBV5-1 to TRBJ2-5; 11 nucleotides match TRBD1. The V gene end was trimmed by 2 bases and the J gene end by 4 bases; junction bases not matched to a gene: 7. Germline values: CDR1 SGHRS, CDR2 YFSETQ. The CDR3 spans 16 residues. CDR3 loop: CASSLRPGTGGETQYF. The CDR3 DNA is TGCGCCAGCAGCTTAAGACCCGGGACAGGGGGAGAGACCCAGTACTTC.

This clonotype was counted only a few times. V gene TRBV7-2 combines with J gene TRBJ1-5; tentative D call: TRBD1 (6 bases). The CDR3 contains 15 residues. V gave up 1 base and J gave up 7 bases, with 14 bases separating them. Germline V gene lookup returns CDR1 SGHTA and CDR2 FQGNSA. The CDR3 DNA sequence: TGTGCCAGCAGCTTAGACGGCACAGGGAAGCAGCCCCAGCATTTT. This translates into CASSLDGTGKQPQHF.

This sequence joins TRBV19 and TRBJ1-2, with TRBD1 matching over 7 bases. V dropped 4 bases and J dropped 3; count of bases not matched to a gene: 8. The germline V gene has CDR1 LNHDA and CDR2 SQIVND (reference sequence). The CDR3 consists of 15 residues. For the CDR3, the DNA is TGTGCCAGTAGTAGTGACAGGGAGGTTTACTATGGCTACACCTTC. Protein product: CASSSDREVYYGYTF.

This chain joins TRBV6-1 and TRBJ1-5; possible D gene TRBD1, 5 bases. The germline V gene encodes CDR1 MNHNS and CDR2 SASEGT. Trimming removed 3 bases at V and 6 bases at J, with 15 bases between. The CDR3 contains 15 residues. The CDR3, as DNA: TGTGCCAGCAGTGATTTTGGGGGGGTCACTCAGCCCCAGCATTTT. Translation gives CASSDFGGVTQPQHF.

This clonotype was detected only a few times. The rearrangement joins TRBV6-1 to TRBJ1-1, with D hard to call. This CDR3 is 13 amino acids long. V lost 5 bases, J lost 0 bases, and 7 bases lay in between. Per germline, CDR1 MNHNS and CDR2 SASEGT. The CDR3 DNA follows: TGTGCCAGCAGTCGTCAGATGAACACTGAAGCTTTCTTT. This encodes CASSRQMNTEAFF.

The chain has TRBV19 and TRBJ2-5; D ambiguous. The CDR3 contains 13 residues. In germline, CDR1 is LNHDA, CDR2 SQIVND (reference sequence). V lost 5 bases and J 5 bases, leaving 12 bases between the germline ends. The CDR3 is CASSAPPTETQYF. DNA of the CDR3: TGTGCCAGTAGTGCCCCTCCCACCGAGACCCAGTACTTC.

V usage is TRBV28 and J usage is TRBJ2-7, with 11 bases aligning to TRBD2. J lost 0 bases, V lost 3 bases, and 4 bases had no gene match. The CDR3 extends over 16 amino acids. CDR1 MDHEN and CDR2 SYDVKM come from the germline V gene. CDR3 amino acids: CASSFHGTSGSYEQYF. The CDR3 bases are TGTGCCAGCAGTTTCCACGGGACTAGCGGCTCCTACGAGCAGTACTTC.

The chain combines TRBV19 with TRBJ2-2; D may be TRBD1 or TRBD2 (5 bases each). This CDR3 spans 13 amino acids. CDR1 is LNHDA, CDR2 SQIVND, per germline (reference sequence). V lost 7 bases to trimming and J lost 5 bases, with 11 bases between them. This CDR3 reads CASTPRETGELFF. CDR3 DNA sequence: TGTGCCAGTACCCCCAGGGAGACCGGGGAGCTGTTTTTT. Based on the CDR3 plus reference TRBV19 and TRBJ2-2, the full variable domain is DGGITQSPKYLFRKEGQNVTLSCEQNLNHDAMYWYRQDPGQGLRLIYYSQIVNDFQKGDIAEGYSVSREKKESFPLTVTSAQKNPTAFYLCASTPRETGELFFGEGSRLTVL.